This record looks at one TCR beta chain sequence and its context. Its antigen target is currently unknown. Base qualities are not provided; no much larger clone lies one nucleotide away. Deletion took 1 base off V and 6 bases off J, with a span of 10 bases between the germline ends. The CDR3 sequence holds 13 residues, the cysteine and phenylalanine included. The read is trimmed to its CDR3 DNA, 39 bases read in frame from base 1. Taken from the germline V gene, the CDR1 and CDR2 loops are SGHDN and FVKESK. This specimen belongs to a study of blood T cell repertoires in COVID-19 (dated by TCRdb to about 2020). As for the study more broadly: Samples covering the acute and convalescent phases of COVID-19 were provided by collaborators in the United States, Italy and Spain. Samples were obtained from the ongoing ImmuneRACE study (first 160 participants) and from about 1,300 subjects provided by 6 global collaborators. The dataset comprised deeply sampled blood TCRbeta repertoires from subjects exposed to, actively infected with, or recovered from COVID-19. The material from the prospective study consisted of cDNA or gDNA derived from T cells, B-cell-depleted T cells, or PBMCs. The repertoires were released in a freely available public database intended as a resource for research on the immune response to SARS-CoV-2. The sample metadata nearly always contained a de-identified subject ID, COVID-19 status, age in years and sex. Where HLA class I and class II types were available, the types were taken from metadata supplied by the sample provider, not from assay-based typing. The full study reports these points: The quantity of clinical and demographic metadata differed by source and by participant and was supplied without curation.

One collaborating source in Seattle enrolled patients while the patients were actively infected and followed the patients over time throughout the course of disease. Collaborating institutions collected whole blood in K2EDTA tubes following their own protocols. For TCRbeta analysis, collaborator samples were shipped as frozen whole blood, as isolated PBMCs, or as DNA extracted from either sample type. TCRbeta CDR3 regions were amplified from genomic DNA using the immunoSEQ Assay, a bias-controlled multiplex PCR. From the authors' description of their analysis: The number of nucleated cells in each sample was estimated by amplification of reference gene primers within the assay. To quantify the absolute abundance of each unique TCRbeta CDR3 rearrangement, sequence reads were collapsed and filtered. For each sample, productive Simpson clonality was calculated as the square root of Simpson's diversity index over productive rearrangements. Here the immuneACCESS table is served through TCRdb, limited to in-frame sequences with V and J called. Missing clones are a known gap in these copies; in checked studies unresolved V genes cover under half, and the rest lacks a known reason. V, J and clone size were drawn from that table, and D and trimming were deduced from the DNA. For this sample there are about 370,000 clones; approximately 88% appear just once. The ten largest account for around 3% of the sample.

In this chain, TRBV14 is recombined with TRBJ2-7, with the D gene call left open. This sequence was found in a woman aged 25 to 39 with COVID-19, enrolled during active disease. Sequencing was carried out using peripheral blood. The sequence in DNA is TGTGCCAGCAGCCAAGTGATGGGCGCCGAGCAGTACTTC. Translation gives CASSQVMGAEQYF.